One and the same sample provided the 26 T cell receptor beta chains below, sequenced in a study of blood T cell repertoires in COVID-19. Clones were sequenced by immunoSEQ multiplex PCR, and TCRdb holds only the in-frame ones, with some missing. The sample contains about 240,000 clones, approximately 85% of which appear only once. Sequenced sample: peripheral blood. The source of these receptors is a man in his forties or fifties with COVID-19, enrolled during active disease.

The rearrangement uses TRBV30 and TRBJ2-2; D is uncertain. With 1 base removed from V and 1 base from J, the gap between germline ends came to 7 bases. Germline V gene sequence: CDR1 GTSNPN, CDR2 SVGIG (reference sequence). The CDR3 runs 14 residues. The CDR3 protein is CAWSAQLNTGELFF. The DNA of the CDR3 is TGTGCCTGGAGTGCCCAGTTGAACACCGGGGAGCTGTTTTTT.

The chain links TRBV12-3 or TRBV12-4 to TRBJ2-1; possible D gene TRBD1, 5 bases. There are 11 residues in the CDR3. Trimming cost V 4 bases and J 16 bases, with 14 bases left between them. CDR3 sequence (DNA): TGTGCCAGCAGTTCCCTGACAGTTCCCTTCTTC. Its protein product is CASSSLTVPFF.

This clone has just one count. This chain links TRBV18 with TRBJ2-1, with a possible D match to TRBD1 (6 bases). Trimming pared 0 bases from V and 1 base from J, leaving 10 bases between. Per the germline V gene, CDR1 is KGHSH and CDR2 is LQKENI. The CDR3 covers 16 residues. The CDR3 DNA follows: TGTGCCAGCTCACCACCCCAGGGACATTCCTACAATGAGCAGTTCTTC. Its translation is CASSPPQGHSYNEQFF.

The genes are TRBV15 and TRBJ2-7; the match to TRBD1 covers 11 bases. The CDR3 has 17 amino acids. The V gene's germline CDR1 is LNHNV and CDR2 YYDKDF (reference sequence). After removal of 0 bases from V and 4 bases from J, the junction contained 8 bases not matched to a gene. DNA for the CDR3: TGTGCCACCAGCAGAGAAGCTGGACAGGGGGCGAGGTACGAGCAGTACTTC. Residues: CATSREAGQGARYEQYF. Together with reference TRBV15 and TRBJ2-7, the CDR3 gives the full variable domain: DAMVIQNPRYQVTQFGKPVTLSCSQTLNHNVMYWYQQKSSQAPKLLFHYYDKDFNNEADTPDNFQSRRPNTSFCFLDIRSPGLGDTAMYLCATSREAGQGARYEQYFGPGTRLTVT.

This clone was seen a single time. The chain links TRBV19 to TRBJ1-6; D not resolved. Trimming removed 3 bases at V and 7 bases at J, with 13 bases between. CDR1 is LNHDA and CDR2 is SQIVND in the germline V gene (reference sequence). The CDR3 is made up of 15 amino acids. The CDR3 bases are TGTGCCAGTAGTATCGGCGTACAGAGCAATTCACCCCTCCACTTT. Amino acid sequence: CASSIGVQSNSPLHF.

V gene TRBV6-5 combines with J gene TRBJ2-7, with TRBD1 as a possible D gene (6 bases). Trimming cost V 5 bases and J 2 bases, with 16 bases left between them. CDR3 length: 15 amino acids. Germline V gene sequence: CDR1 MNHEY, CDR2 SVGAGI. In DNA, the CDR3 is TGTGCCAGCAGTACCGAGGGGGACCCGACCTACGAGCAGTACTTC. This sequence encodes CASSTEGDPTYEQYF.

For the CDR3, the DNA is TGCGCCAGCAGCCCCGACCCTGGAGGCGGGGAGCTGTTTTTT. Its protein product is CASSPDPGGGELFF. This chain joins TRBV5-1 and TRBJ2-2, with D possibly TRBD2 on 5 matching bases. The germline V and J ends were trimmed by 4 bases and 7 bases, with 14 bases remaining between them. This CDR3 comprises 14 residues. The germline CDR1 and CDR2 sequences are SGHRS and YFSETQ.

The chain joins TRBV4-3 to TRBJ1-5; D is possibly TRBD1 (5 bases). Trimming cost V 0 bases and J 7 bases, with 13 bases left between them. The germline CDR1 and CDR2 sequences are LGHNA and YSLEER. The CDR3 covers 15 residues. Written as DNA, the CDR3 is TGCGCCAGCAGCCAAGATTTCCAGGGAGGGCAGCCCCAGCATTTT. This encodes CASSQDFQGGQPQHF.

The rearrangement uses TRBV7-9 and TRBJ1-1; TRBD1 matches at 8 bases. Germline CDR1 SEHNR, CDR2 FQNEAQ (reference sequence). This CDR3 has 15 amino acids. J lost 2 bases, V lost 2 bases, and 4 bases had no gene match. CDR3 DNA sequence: TGTGCCAGCAGCTTATGGACAGGGCCAAACACTGAAGCTTTCTTT. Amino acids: CASSLWTGPNTEAFF.

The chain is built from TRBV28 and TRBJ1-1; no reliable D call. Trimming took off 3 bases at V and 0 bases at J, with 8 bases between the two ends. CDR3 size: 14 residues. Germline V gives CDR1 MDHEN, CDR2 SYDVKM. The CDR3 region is CASSFSAMNTEAFF. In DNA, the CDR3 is TGTGCCAGCAGTTTTTCAGCGATGAACACTGAAGCTTTCTTT.

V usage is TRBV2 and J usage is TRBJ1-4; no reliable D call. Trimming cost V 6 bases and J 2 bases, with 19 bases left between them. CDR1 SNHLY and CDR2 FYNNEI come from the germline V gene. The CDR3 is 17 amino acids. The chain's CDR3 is CASSNAGSANTNEKLFF. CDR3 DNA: TGTGCCAGCAGCAATGCAGGTTCGGCTAATACTAATGAAAAACTGTTTTTT. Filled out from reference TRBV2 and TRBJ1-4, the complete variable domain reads EPEVTQTPSHQVTQMGQEVILRCVPISNHLYFYWYRQILGQKVEFLVSFYNNEISEKSEIFDDQFSVERPDGSNFTLKIRSTKLEDSAMYFCASSNAGSANTNEKLFFGSGTQLSVL.

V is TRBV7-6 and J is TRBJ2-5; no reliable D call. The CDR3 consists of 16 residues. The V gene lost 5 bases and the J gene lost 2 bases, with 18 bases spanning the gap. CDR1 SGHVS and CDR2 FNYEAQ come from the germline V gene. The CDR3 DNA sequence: TGTGCCAGCAGCCTTACGTCCCAGACATGGCAAGAGACCCAGTACTTC. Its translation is CASSLTSQTWQETQYF.

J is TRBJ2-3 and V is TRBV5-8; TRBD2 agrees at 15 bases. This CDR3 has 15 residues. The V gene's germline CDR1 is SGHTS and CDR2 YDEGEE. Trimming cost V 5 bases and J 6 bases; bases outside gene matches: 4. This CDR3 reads CASRGTSGGLDTQYF. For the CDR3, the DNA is TGTGCCAGCAGGGGGACTAGCGGGGGGCTGGATACGCAGTATTTT.

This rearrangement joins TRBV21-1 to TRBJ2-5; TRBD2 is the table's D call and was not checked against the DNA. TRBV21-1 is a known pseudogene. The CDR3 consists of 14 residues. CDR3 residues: CASSNGNHQETQYF. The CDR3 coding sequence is TGTGCCAGCAGCAACGGGAACCACCAAGAGACCCAGTACTTC.

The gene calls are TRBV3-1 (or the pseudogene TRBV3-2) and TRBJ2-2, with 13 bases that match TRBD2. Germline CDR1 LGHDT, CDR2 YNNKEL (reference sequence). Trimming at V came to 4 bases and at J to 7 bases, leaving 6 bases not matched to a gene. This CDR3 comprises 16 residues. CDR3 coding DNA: TGTGCCAGCAGCCCGACGGGACTAGCGGGGTTCGGGGAGCTGTTTTTT. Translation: CASSPTGLAGFGELFF.

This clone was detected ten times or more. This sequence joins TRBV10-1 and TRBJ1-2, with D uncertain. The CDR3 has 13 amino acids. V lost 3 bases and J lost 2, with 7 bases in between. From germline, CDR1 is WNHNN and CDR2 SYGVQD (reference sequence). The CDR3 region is CASSDTRNYGYTF. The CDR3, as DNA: TGCGCCAGCAGTGATACTAGAAACTATGGCTACACCTTC.

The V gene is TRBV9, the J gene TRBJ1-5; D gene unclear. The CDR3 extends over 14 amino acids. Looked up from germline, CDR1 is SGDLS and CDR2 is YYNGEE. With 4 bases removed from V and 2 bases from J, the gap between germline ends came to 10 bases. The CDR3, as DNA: TGTGCCAGCAGCCCCTCGGGTCGCAATCAGCCCCAGCATTTT. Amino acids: CASSPSGRNQPQHF.

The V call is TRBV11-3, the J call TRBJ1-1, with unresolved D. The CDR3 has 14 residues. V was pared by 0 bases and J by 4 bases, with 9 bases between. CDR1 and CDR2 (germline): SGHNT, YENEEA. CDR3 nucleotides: TGTGCCAGCAGCTTAGATGCGGCAGCCACTGAAGCTTTCTTT. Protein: CASSLDAAATEAFF.

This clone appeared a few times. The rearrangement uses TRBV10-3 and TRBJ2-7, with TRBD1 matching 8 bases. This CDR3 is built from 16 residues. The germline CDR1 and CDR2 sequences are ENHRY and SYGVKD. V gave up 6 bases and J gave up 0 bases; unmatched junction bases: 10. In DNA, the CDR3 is TGTGCCATCAGCGTGCGCGGACAGGGTTCCTCCTACGAGCAGTACTTC. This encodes CAISVRGQGSSYEQYF.

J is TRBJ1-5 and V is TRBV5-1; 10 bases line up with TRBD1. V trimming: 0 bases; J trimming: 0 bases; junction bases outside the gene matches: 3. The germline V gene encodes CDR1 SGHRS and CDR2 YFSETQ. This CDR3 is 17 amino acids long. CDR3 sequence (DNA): TGCGCCAGCAGCTTGGAGGGGACAGGGGTTAGCAATCAGCCCCAGCATTTT. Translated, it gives CASSLEGTGVSNQPQHF.

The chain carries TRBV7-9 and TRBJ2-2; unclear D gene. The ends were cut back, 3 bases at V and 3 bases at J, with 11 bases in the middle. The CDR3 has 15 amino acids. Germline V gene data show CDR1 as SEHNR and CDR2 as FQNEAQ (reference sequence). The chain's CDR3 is CASSFGSADTGELFF. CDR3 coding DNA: TGTGCCAGCAGCTTTGGCTCCGCAGACACCGGGGAGCTGTTTTTT.

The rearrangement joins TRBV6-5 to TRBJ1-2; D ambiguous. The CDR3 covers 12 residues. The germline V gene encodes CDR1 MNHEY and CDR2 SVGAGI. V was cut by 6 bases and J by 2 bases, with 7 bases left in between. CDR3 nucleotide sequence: TGTGCCAGCAGAGTGCAGAACTATGGCTACACCTTC. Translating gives CASRVQNYGYTF.

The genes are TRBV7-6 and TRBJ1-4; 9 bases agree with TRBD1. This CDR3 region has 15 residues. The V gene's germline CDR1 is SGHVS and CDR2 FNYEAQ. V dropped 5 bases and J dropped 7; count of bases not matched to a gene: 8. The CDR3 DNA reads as TGTGCCAGCAGCCCAAACAGGGGGCTCGTTGAAAAACTGTTTTTT. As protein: CASSPNRGLVEKLFF.

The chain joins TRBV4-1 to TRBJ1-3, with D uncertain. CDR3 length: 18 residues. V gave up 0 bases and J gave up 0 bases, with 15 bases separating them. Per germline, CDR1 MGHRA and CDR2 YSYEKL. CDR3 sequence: CASSQDRPGTASGNTIYF. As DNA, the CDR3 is TGCGCCAGCAGCCAAGATAGACCCGGAACAGCCTCTGGAAACACCATATATTTT.

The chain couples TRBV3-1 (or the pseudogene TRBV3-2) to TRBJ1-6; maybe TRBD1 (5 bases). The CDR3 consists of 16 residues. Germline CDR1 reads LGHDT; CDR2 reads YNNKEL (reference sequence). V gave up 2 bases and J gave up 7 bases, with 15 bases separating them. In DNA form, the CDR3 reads TGTGCCAGCAGCCAAAGCCTTGGGCAGGGCAATTCACCCCTCCACTTT. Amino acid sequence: CASSQSLGQGNSPLHF.

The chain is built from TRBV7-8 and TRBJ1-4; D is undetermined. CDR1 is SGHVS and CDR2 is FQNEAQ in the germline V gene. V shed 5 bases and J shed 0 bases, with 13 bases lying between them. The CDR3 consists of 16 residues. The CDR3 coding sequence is TGTGCCAGCAGCCCCTTCCGGGTGGCAACTAATGAAAAACTGTTTTTT. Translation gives CASSPFRVATNEKLFF.